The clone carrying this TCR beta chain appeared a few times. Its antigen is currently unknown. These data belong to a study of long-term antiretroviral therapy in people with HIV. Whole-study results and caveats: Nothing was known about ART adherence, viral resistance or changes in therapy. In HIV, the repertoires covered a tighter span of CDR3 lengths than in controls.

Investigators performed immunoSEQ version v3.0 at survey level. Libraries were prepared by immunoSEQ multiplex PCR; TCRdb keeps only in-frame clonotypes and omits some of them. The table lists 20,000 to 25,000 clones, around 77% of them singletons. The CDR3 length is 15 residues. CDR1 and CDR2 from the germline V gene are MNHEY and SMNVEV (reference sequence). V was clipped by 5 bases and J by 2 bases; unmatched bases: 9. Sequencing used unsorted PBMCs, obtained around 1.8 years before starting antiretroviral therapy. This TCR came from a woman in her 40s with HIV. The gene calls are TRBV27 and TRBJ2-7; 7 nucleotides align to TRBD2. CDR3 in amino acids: CASSEAGVPTYEQYF. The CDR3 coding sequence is TGTGCCAGCAGTGAGGCGGGAGTCCCAACCTACGAGCAGTACTTC.